This T cell receptor (beta chain) was identified in a study of blood T cell repertoires in COVID-19. The wider study: The samples span acute and convalescent COVID-19 from the United States, Italy and Spain. In each case, the material was cDNA or gDNA derived from T cells, B-cell-depleted T cells, or PBMCs.

A few counts support this clone. The authors' processing: Amplification of reference gene primers provided the estimated nucleated cell counts. Only in-frame clones appear in the TCRdb table, and some are missing; sequencing was by immunoSEQ multiplex PCR. That table furnishes V, J and clone size, whereas the DNA furnished D and trimming. The sample records tens of thousands of clones, 87% being singletons. Germline CDR1 reads SGHTA; CDR2 reads FQGTGA. The ends lost 3 bases at V and 1 base at J; junction bases unmatched: 1. The CDR3 is 16 amino acids. This clonotype was sampled from a man between 60 and 75 years old with active COVID-19. V usage is TRBV7-3 and J usage is TRBJ2-3; 13 bases are shared with TRBD2. Sequences were obtained from peripheral blood. The CDR3 bases are TGTGCCAGCAGCTTCGGGACTAGCGGGGGCACAGATACGCAGTATTTT. It yields the protein CASSFGTSGGTDTQYF.